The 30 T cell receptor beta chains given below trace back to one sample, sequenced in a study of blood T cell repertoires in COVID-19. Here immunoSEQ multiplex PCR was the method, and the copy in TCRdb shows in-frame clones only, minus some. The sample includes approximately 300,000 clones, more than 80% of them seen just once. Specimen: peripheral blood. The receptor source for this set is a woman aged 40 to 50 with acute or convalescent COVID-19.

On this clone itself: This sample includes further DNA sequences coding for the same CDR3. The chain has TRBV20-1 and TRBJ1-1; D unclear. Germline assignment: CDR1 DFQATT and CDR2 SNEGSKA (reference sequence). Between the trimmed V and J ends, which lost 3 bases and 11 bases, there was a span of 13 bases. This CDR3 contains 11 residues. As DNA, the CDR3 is TGCAGTGCTAGCCGATCAACCGAGGCTTTCTTT. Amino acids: CSASRSTEAFF.

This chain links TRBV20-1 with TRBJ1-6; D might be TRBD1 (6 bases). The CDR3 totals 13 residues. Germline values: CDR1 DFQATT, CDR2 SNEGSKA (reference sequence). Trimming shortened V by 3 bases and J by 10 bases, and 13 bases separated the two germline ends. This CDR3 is CSASAGAASPLHF. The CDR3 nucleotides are TGCAGTGCTAGTGCAGGGGCGGCGTCACCCCTCCACTTT.

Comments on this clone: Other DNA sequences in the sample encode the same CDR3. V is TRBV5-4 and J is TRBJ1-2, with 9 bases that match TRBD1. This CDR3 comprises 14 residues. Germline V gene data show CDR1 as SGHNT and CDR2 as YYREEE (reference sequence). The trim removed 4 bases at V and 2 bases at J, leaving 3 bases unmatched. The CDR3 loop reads CASSPGTGNYGYTF. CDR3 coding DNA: TGTGCCAGCAGCCCCGGGACAGGGAACTATGGCTACACCTTC.

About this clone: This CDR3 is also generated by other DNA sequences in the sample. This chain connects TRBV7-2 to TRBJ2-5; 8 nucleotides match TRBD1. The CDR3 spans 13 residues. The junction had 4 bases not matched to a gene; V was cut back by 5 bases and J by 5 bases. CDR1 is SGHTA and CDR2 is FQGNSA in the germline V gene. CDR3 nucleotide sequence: TGTGCCAGCAGCCTGACAGGGGAGGAGACCCAGTACTTC. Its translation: CASSLTGEETQYF.

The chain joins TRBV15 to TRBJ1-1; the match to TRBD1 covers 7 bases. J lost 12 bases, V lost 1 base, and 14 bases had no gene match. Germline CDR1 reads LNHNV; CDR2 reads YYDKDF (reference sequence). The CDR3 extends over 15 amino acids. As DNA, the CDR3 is TGTGCCACCAGCAGAGTACAGGGGTCAGGATTGGGAACTTTCTTT. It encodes CATSRVQGSGLGTFF.

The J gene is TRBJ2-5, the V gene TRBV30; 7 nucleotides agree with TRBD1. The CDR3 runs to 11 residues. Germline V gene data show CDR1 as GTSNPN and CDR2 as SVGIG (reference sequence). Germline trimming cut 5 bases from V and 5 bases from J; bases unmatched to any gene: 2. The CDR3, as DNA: TGTGCCTGGGAGACAGGGGAGACCCAGTACTTC. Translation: CAWETGETQYF.

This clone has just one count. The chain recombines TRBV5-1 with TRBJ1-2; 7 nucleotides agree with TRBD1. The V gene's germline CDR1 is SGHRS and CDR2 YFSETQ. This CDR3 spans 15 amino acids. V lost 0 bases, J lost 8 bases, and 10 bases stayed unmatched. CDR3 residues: CASSLEGRGFEGYTF. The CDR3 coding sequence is TGCGCCAGCAGCTTGGAAGGCAGGGGGTTTGAGGGCTACACCTTC.

This chain's CDR3 is CAITAGADTDTQYF. The CDR3 region has the DNA TGTGCCATCACAGCGGGGGCCGACACAGATACGCAGTATTTT. This chain connects TRBV10-3 to TRBJ2-3, with 8 nucleotides matching TRBD2. Germline loops: CDR1 ENHRY, CDR2 SYGVKD. This CDR3 comprises 14 residues. V dropped 7 bases and J dropped 2; count of bases not matched to a gene: 5.

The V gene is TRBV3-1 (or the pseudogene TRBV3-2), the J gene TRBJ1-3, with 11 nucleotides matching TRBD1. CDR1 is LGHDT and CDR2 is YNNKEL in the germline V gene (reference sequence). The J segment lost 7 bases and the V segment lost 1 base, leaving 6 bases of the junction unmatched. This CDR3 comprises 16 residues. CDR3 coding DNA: TGTGCCAGCAGCCAAGGAGTGGGGACAGGGGGGAACACCATATATTTT. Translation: CASSQGVGTGGNTIYF.

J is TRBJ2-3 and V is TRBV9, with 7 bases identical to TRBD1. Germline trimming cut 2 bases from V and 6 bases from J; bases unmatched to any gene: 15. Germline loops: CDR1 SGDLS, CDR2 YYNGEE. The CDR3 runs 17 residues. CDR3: CASSVDERDSGWDTQYF. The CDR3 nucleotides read TGTGCCAGCAGCGTGGACGAAAGGGACAGTGGCTGGGATACGCAGTATTTT.

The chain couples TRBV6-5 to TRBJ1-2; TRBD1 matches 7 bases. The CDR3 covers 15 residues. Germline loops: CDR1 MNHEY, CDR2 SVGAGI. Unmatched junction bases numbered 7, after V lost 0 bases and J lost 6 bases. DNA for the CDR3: TGTGCCAGCAGTTACTCAGGGGGCCGGAGCCATGGCTACACCTTC. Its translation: CASSYSGGRSHGYTF.

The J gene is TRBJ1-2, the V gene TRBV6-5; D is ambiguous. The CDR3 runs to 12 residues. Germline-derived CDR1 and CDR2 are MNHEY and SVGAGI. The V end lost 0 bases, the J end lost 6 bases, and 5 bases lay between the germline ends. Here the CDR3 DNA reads TGTGCCAGCAGTTACTCAGCCCATGGCTACACCTTC. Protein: CASSYSAHGYTF.

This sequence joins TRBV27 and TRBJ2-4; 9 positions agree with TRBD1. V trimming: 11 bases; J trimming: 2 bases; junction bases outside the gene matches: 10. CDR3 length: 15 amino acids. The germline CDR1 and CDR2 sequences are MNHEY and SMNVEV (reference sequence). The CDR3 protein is CAGPGTGWTKNIQYF. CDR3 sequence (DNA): TGTGCCGGGCCCGGGACAGGGTGGACCAAAAACATTCAGTACTTC.

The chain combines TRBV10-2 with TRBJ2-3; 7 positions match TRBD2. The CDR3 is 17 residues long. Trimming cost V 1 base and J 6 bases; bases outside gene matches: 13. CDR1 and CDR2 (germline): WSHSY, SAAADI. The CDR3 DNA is TGCGCCAGCAGTGAGTTCCGGACTAGAAGGGGTAATGATACGCAGTATTTT. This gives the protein CASSEFRTRRGNDTQYF.

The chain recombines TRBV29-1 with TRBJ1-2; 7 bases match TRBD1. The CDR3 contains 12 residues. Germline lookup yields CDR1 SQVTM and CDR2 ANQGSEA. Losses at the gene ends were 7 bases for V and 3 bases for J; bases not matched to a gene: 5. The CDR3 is CSASTGHYGYTF. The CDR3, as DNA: TGCAGCGCCTCGACAGGGCACTATGGCTACACCTTC. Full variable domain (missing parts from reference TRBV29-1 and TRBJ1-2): SAVISQKPSRDICQRGTSLTIQCQVDSQVTMMFWYRQQPGQSLTLIATANQGSEATYESGFVIDKFPISRPNLTFSTLTVSNMSPEDSSIYLCSASTGHYGYTFGSGTRLTVV.

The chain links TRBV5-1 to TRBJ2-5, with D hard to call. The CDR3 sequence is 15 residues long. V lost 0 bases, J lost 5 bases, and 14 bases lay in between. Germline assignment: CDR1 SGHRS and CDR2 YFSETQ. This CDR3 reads CASSLGYEYGETQYF. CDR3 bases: TGCGCCAGCAGCTTGGGGTATGAGTACGGGGAGACCCAGTACTTC. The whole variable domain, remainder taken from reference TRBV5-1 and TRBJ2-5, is KAGVTQTPRYLIKTRGQQVTLSCSPISGHRSVSWYQQTPGQGLQFLFEYFSETQRNKGNFPGRFSGRQFSNSRSEMNVSTLELGDSALYLCASSLGYEYGETQYFGPGTRLLVL.

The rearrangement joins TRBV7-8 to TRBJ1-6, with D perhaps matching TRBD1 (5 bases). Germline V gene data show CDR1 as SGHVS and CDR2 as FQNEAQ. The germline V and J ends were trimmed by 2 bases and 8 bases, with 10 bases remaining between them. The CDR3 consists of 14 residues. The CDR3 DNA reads TGTGCCAGCAGCTTAAGGGACTTTTATTCACCCCTCCACTTT. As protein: CASSLRDFYSPLHF.

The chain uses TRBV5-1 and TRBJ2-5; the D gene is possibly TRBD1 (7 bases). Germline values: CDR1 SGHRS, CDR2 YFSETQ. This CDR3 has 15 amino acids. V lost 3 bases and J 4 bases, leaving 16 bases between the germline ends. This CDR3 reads CASSSPAQGGETQYF. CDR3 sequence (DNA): TGCGCCAGCAGCTCTCCCGCGCAGGGGGGAGAGACCCAGTACTTC.

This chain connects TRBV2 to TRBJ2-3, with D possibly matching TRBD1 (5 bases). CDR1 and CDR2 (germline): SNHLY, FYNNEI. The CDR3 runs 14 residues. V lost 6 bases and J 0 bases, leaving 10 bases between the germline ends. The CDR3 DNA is TGTGCCAGCAGCACAGGTCCTAGCACAGATACGCAGTATTTT. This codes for CASSTGPSTDTQYF.

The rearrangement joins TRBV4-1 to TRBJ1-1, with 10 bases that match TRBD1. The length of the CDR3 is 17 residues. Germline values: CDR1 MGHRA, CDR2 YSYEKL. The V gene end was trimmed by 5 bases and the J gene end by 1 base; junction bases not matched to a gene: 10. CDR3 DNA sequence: TGCGCCAGCAGCTTTCACTTGGGACAGGGGAGGAACACTGAAGCTTTCTTT. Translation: CASSFHLGQGRNTEAFF.

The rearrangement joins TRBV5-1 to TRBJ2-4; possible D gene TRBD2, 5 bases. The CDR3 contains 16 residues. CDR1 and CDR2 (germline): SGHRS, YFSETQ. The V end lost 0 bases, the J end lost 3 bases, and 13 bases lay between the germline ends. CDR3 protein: CASSLGARGFKNIQYF. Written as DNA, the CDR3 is TGCGCCAGCAGCTTGGGGGCTCGGGGATTCAAAAACATTCAGTACTTC. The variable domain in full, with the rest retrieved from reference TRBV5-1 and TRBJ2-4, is KAGVTQTPRYLIKTRGQQVTLSCSPISGHRSVSWYQQTPGQGLQFLFEYFSETQRNKGNFPGRFSGRQFSNSRSEMNVSTLELGDSALYLCASSLGARGFKNIQYFGAGTRLSVL.

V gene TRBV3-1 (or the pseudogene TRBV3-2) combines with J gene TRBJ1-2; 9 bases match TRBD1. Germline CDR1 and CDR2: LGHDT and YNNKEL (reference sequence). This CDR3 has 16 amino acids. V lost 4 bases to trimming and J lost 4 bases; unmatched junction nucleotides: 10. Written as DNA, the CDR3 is TGTGCCAGCAGCCGCGTCACAGGGGGCCGAGGCTATGGCTACACCTTC. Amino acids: CASSRVTGGRGYGYTF.

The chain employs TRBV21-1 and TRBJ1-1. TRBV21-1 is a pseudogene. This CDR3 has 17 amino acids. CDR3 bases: TGTGCCAGCACCAATCTAGGAGGGCAGAGACAGAACACTGAAGCTTTCTTT. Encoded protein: CASTNLGGQRQNTEAFF.

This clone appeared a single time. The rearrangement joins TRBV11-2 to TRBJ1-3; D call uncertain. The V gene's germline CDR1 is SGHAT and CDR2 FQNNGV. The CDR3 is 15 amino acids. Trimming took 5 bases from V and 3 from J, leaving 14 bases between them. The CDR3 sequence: CASSRGGSNGNTIYF. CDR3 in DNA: TGTGCCAGCAGCCGAGGAGGCAGCAATGGAAACACCATATATTTT.

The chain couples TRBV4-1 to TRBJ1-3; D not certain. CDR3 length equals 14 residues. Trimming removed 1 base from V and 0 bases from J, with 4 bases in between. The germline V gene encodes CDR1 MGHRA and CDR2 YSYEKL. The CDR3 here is CASSQAHSGNTIYF. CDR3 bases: TGCGCCAGCAGCCAAGCCCACTCTGGAAACACCATATATTTT.

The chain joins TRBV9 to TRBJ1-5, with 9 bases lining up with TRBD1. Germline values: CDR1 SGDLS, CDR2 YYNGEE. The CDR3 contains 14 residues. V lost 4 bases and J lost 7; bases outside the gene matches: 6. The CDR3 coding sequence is TGTGCCAGCAGCCCCGGGACAGGGAGGCAGCCCCAGCATTTT. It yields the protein CASSPGTGRQPQHF.

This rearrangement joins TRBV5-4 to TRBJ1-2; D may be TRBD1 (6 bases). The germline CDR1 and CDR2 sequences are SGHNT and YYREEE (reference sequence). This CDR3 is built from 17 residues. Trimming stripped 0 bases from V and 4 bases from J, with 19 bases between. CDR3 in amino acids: CASSLGDTRGIIYGYTF. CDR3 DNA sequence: TGTGCCAGCAGCTTGGGAGACACTAGGGGGATAATCTATGGCTACACCTTC. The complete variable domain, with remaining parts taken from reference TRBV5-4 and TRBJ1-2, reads ETGVTQSPTHLIKTRGQQVTLRCSSQSGHNTVSWYQQALGQGPQFIFQYYREEENGRGNFPPRFSGLQFPNYSSELNVNALELDDSALYLCASSLGDTRGIIYGYTFGSGTRLTVV.

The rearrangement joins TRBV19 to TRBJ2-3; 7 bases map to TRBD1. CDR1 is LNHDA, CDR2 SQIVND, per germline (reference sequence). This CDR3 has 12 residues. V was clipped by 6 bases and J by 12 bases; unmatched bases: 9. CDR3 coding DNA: TGTGCCAGTAGGTTTCTAAGGGGGCTTCAGTATTTT. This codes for CASRFLRGLQYF.

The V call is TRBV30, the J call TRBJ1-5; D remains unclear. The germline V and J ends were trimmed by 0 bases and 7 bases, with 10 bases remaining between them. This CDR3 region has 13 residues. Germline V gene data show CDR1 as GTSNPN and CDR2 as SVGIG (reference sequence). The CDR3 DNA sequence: TGTGCCTGGAGTGTAGAGGGAGGCCAGCCCCAGCATTTT. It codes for CAWSVEGGQPQHF.

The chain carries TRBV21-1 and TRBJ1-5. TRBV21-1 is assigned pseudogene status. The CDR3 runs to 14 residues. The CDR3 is CASSKAKRGQPQHF. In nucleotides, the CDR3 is TGTGCCAGCAGCAAAGCGAAGAGAGGCCAGCCCCAGCATTTT.